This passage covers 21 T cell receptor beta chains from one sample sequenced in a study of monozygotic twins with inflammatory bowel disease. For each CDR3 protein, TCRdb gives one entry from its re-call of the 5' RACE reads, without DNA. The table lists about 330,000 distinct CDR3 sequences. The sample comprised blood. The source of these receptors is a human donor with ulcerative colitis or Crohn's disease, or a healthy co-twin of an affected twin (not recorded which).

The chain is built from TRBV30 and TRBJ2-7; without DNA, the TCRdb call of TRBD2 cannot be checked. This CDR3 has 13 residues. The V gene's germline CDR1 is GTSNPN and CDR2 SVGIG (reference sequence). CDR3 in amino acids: CAWSDPQRVEAYF.

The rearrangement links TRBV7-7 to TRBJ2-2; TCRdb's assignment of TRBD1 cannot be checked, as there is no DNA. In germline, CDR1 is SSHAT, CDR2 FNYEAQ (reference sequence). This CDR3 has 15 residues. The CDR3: CASSLAQGKTGELFF.

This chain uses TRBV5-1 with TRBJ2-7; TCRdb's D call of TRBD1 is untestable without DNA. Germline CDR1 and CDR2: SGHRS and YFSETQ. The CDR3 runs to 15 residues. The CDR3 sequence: CASSSYRDLHREQYF.

CDR3 amino acids: CASSFRLAGRENIQYF. V usage is TRBV28 and J usage is TRBJ2-4; absent DNA, TCRdb's TRBD2 call cannot be checked. The CDR3 is 16 amino acids. In germline, CDR1 is MDHEN, CDR2 SYDVKM.

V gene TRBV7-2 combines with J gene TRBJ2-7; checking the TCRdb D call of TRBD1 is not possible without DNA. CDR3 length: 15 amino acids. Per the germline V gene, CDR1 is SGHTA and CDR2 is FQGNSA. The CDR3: CASSLDPGHSYEQYF.

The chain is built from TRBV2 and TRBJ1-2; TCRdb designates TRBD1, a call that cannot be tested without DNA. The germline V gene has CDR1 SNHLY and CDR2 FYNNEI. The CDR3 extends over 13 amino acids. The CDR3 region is CASSDRGRYGYTF.

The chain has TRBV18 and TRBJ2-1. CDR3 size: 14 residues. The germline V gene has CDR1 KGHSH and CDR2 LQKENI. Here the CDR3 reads CASSPRDPYNEQFF.

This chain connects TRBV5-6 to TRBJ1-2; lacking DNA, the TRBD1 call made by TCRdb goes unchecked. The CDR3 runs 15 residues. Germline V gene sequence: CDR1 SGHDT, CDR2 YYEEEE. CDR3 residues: CASSLEPGGDYGYTF.

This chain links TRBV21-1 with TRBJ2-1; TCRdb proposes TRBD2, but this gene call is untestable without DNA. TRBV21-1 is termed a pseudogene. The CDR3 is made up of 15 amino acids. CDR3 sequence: CASSSKEGLEEEQFF.

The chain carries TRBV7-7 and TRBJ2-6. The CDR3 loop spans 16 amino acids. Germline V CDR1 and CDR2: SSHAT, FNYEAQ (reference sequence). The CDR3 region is CASSGEIPTGANVLTF.

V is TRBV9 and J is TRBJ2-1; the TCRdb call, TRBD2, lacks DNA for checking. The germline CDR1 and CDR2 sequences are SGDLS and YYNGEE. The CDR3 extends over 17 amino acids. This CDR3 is CASSVARAGVFRDEQFF.

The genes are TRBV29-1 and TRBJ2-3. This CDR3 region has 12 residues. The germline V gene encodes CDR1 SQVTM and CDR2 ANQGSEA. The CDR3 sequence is CSVGLGTDTQYF.

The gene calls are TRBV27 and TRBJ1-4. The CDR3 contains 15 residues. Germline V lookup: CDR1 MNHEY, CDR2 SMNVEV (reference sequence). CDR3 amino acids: CASSFGGGVGEKLFF.

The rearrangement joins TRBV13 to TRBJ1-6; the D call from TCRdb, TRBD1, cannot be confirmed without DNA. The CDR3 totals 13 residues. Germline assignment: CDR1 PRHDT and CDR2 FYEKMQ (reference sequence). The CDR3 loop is CASSSQGNSPLHF. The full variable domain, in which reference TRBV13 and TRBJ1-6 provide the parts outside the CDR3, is AAGVIQSPRHLIKEKRETATLKCYPIPRHDTVYWYQQGPGQDPQFLISFYEKMQSDKGSIPDRFSAQQFSDYHSELNMSSLELGDSALYFCASSSQGNSPLHFGNGTRLTVT.

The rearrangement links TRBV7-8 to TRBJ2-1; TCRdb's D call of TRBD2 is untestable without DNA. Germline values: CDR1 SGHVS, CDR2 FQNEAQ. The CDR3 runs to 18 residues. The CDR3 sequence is CASRIGTSGIGDSNEQFF.

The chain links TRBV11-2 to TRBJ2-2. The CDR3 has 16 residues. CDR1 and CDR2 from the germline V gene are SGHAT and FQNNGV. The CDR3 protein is CASSLGAGQNTGELFF.

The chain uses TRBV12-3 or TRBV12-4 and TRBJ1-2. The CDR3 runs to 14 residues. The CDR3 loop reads CASSLTGPSYGYTF.

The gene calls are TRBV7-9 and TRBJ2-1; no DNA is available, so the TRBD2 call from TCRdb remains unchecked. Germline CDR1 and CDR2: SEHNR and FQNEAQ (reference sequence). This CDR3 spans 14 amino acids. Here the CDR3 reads CASSKREKANEQFF.

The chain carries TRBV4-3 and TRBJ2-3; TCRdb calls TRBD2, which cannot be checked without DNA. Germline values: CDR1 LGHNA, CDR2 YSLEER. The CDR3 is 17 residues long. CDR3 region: CASSQLVGGGGTDTQYF.

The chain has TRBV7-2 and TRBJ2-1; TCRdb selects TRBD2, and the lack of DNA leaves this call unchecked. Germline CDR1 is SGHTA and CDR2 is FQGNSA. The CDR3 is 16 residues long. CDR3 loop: CASSLRAGGRYNEQFF.

The CDR3 loop reads CASSLLNQGPYTDTQYF. This sequence joins TRBV5-4 and TRBJ2-3; TCRdb's D gene call, TRBD1, goes unchecked for lack of DNA. Germline V gene sequence: CDR1 SGHNT, CDR2 YYREEE (reference sequence). The CDR3 length is 17 residues. Full variable domain (rest looked up from reference TRBV5-4 and TRBJ2-3): ETGVTQSPTHLIKTRGQQVTLRCSSQSGHNTVSWYQQALGQGPQFIFQYYREEENGRGNFPPRFSGLQFPNYSSELNVNALELDDSALYLCASSLLNQGPYTDTQYFGPGTRLTVL.